A single sample gave rise to the 32 T cell receptor beta chains below, sequenced in a study of T cell clones after liver transplantation. TCRdb keeps only in-frame clones here, not all; method: immunoSEQ multiplex PCR. This sample has 20,000 to 25,000 clones; about 83% occur once, and the top ten carry roughly a third. Sequenced here: CD8+ T cells from blood, sampled more than 53 months after liver transplant. The receptors were gathered from a human patient who received a liver transplant. Some T cells may have originated in the graft donor.

The rearrangement links TRBV28 to TRBJ2-7; D is uncertain. V was cut by 5 bases and J by 0 bases, with 23 bases left in between. Germline assignment: CDR1 MDHEN and CDR2 SYDVKM. The CDR3 extends over 18 amino acids. The CDR3 DNA sequence: TGTGCCAGCAGTCCACCTCAGAGCTACTCTTCCAGCTCCTACGAGCAGTACTTC. Protein sequence: CASSPPQSYSSSSYEQYF.

This clone was detected once. This chain joins TRBV6-1 and TRBJ2-1; D remains ambiguous. Germline CDR1 MNHNS, CDR2 SASEGT. The CDR3 extends over 15 amino acids. Trimming removed 6 bases at V and 8 bases at J, with 20 bases between. CDR3 nucleotides: TGTGCCAGCAGCTTGTCGGGCGACCGAACCGATGAGCAGTTCTTC. This encodes CASSLSGDRTDEQFF.

This chain joins TRBV6-4 and TRBJ2-3, with TRBD1 identical over 7 bases. V dropped 6 bases and J dropped 5; count of bases not matched to a gene: 14. The CDR3 is made up of 16 amino acids. Germline lookup yields CDR1 MRHNA and CDR2 SNTAGT. The CDR3 DNA sequence: TGTGCCAGCAGCCCCACCCGTGACAGGGACGGAGATACGCAGTATTTT. Translated, it gives CASSPTRDRDGDTQYF.

J is TRBJ2-6 and V is TRBV9; D not certain. Between the trimmed V and J ends, which lost 5 bases and 0 bases, there was a span of 12 bases. Germline CDR1 reads SGDLS; CDR2 reads YYNGEE. The CDR3 covers 16 residues. CDR3 in amino acids: CASRESQDSGANVLTF. As DNA, the CDR3 is TGTGCCAGCAGGGAATCACAAGACTCTGGGGCCAACGTCCTGACTTTC. Together with reference TRBV9 and TRBJ2-6, the CDR3 gives the full variable domain: DSGVTQTPKHLITATGQRVTLRCSPRSGDLSVYWYQQSLDQGLQFLIQYYNGEERAKGNILERFSAQQFPDLHSELNLSSLELGDSALYFCASRESQDSGANVLTFGAGSRLTVL.

The rearrangement links TRBV19 to TRBJ1-1; 7 bases map to TRBD1. The CDR3 contains 17 residues. Trimming took 5 bases from V and 1 from J; bases not matched to a gene: 13. Germline V gives CDR1 LNHDA, CDR2 SQIVND (reference sequence). The CDR3 nucleotides read TGTGCCAGTAGTTTCGACAGGGCTGTGGGCTCGAACACTGAAGCTTTCTTT. It translates to CASSFDRAVGSNTEAFF.

The genes are TRBV6-6 and TRBJ1-5; no clear D gene. V was cut by 2 bases and J by 4 bases, with 12 bases left in between. The CDR3 runs to 15 residues. Germline CDR1 is MNHNY and CDR2 is SVGAGI (reference sequence). CDR3 residues: CASSYGGIRNQPQHF. The CDR3 bases are TGTGCCAGCAGTTACGGCGGGATAAGAAATCAGCCCCAGCATTTT.

The table lists this clone with a few counts. The chain combines TRBV11-3 with TRBJ2-2; no clear D gene. The CDR3 runs 11 residues. V lost 6 bases to trimming and J lost 6 bases, with 5 bases between them. Germline CDR1 and CDR2: SGHNT and YENEEA. The CDR3 nucleotides read TGTGCCAGCAGGGATTCCGGGGAGCTGTTTTTT. Encoded protein: CASRDSGELFF.

This chain uses TRBV28 with TRBJ1-1; D is uncertain. CDR3 length equals 15 residues. With 6 bases removed from V and 1 base from J, the gap between germline ends came to 15 bases. Looked up from germline, CDR1 is MDHEN and CDR2 is SYDVKM. The CDR3 sequence is CASSPRLLGNTEAFF. CDR3 nucleotide sequence: TGTGCCAGCAGCCCACGGCTCTTGGGGAACACTGAAGCTTTCTTT.

CDR3 in DNA: TGTGCCAGCAGTTTACGCGGGTTGGGGTACAATGAGCAGTTCTTC. Translation: CASSLRGLGYNEQFF. The gene calls are TRBV28 and TRBJ2-1; TRBD2 is a possible D gene (5 bases). This CDR3 spans 15 amino acids. With 2 bases removed from V and 4 bases from J, the gap between germline ends came to 12 bases. Germline CDR1 reads MDHEN; CDR2 reads SYDVKM.

This clone appeared a few times. The gene calls are TRBV4-2 and TRBJ1-6, with D unresolved. Trimming pared 0 bases from V and 10 bases from J, leaving 10 bases between. This CDR3 is built from 14 residues. The germline V gene has CDR1 LGHNA and CDR2 YNFKEQ. DNA for the CDR3: TGTGCCAGCAGCCAAGATGGTCCGGGATCACCCCTCCACTTT. Amino acids: CASSQDGPGSPLHF.

This sequence joins TRBV11-2 and TRBJ2-7; D remains ambiguous. V lost 2 bases and J 3 bases, leaving 11 bases between the germline ends. This CDR3 has 14 amino acids. Germline lookup yields CDR1 SGHAT and CDR2 FQNNGV. CDR3 region: CASSLSPGGYEQYF. CDR3 sequence (DNA): TGTGCCAGCAGCTTAAGTCCCGGCGGCTACGAGCAGTACTTC.

CDR3 coding DNA: TGTGCCAGCAGCACAGGGACAGAGATGAACACTGAAGCTTTCTTT. Encoded protein: CASSTGTEMNTEAFF. This chain uses TRBV5-4 with TRBJ1-1, with TRBD1 matching over 7 bases. CDR1 and CDR2 (germline): SGHNT, YYREEE (reference sequence). With V trimmed by 4 bases and J by 0 bases, 6 bases remained unmatched. There are 15 residues in the CDR3.

This clone has a single count. This rearrangement joins TRBV27 to TRBJ2-3; 8 positions match TRBD2. Germline V CDR1 and CDR2: MNHEY, SMNVEV (reference sequence). The CDR3 has 14 residues. The V gene end was trimmed by 3 bases and the J gene end by 6 bases; junction bases not matched to a gene: 5. CDR3: CASSLYGGVDTQYF. CDR3 coding DNA: TGTGCCAGCAGTTTGTACGGGGGGGTGGATACGCAGTATTTT.

This clone was counted only a few times. The same CDR3 is also encoded by other DNA sequences in this sample. The V call is TRBV5-1, the J call TRBJ1-1; D unclear. The V gene lost 0 bases and the J gene lost 4 bases, with 7 bases spanning the gap. This CDR3 region has 13 residues. Germline V gene data show CDR1 as SGHRS and CDR2 as YFSETQ. In DNA form, the CDR3 reads TGCGCCAGCAGCTTGGAGCTTGGCACTGAAGCTTTCTTT. It translates to CASSLELGTEAFF.

The J gene is TRBJ2-3, the V gene TRBV7-3; TRBD1 matches at 7 bases. This CDR3 has 17 residues. The germline gives CDR1 SGHTA, CDR2 FQGTGA. V lost 5 bases and J lost 5; bases outside the gene matches: 16. The CDR3 nucleotides are TGTGCCAGCAGCCCCGGGACAGATTATGGGCCGCAAGATACGCAGTATTTT. The encoded protein is CASSPGTDYGPQDTQYF.

V and J are TRBV19 and TRBJ2-3; D remains ambiguous. Trimming left V 5 bases short and J 4 bases short, with 10 bases between. Germline CDR1 is LNHDA and CDR2 is SQIVND (reference sequence). The CDR3 is made up of 13 amino acids. The DNA for the CDR3 is TGTGCCAGTAGTGGCTTTCGGTCAGATACGCAGTATTTT. It specifies CASSGFRSDTQYF.

V gene TRBV7-9 combines with J gene TRBJ2-5; 9 nucleotides agree with TRBD2. Per germline, CDR1 SEHNR and CDR2 FQNEAQ (reference sequence). The CDR3 is 16 amino acids. V shed 1 base and J 4 bases; nucleotides not matched to a gene: 7. The CDR3 DNA follows: TGTGCCAGCAGCTTAGTGGGAGCGGGGGGAACAGAGACCCAGTACTTC. This codes for CASSLVGAGGTETQYF.

The genes are TRBV10-3 and TRBJ1-2, with D hard to call. The CDR3 spans 16 residues. Germline CDR1 reads ENHRY; CDR2 reads SYGVKD. V was shortened by 0 bases and J by 4 bases, with 15 bases between the two germline ends. The CDR3 nucleotides are TGTGCCATCAGTGAGTCAGGTAGTTGGGCATCCTATGGCTACACCTTC. This codes for CAISESGSWASYGYTF.

The gene calls are TRBV4-1 and TRBJ2-7, with 11 bases lining up with TRBD2. Trimming removed 0 bases from V and 4 bases from J; junction bases left unmatched: 2. The germline gives CDR1 MGHRA, CDR2 YSYEKL. The CDR3 sequence is 15 residues long. The DNA of the CDR3 is TGCGCCAGCAGCCAAGATTCTAGCGGGGGGTACGAGCAGTACTTC. Translating it yields CASSQDSSGGYEQYF.

The V and J genes are TRBV27 and TRBJ2-3, with TRBD2 matching 12 bases. This CDR3 region has 17 residues. Germline V lookup: CDR1 MNHEY, CDR2 SMNVEV (reference sequence). Trimming cost V 3 bases and J 1 base; bases outside gene matches: 5. CDR3 region: CASSFLAGGHGTDTQYF. CDR3 coding DNA: TGTGCCAGCAGTTTCCTAGCGGGGGGGCACGGCACAGATACGCAGTATTTT.

This clone was seen more than once but under ten times. The V call is TRBV7-2, the J call TRBJ1-3; no definite D call. Germline V gives CDR1 SGHTA, CDR2 FQGNSA. This CDR3 region has 19 residues. Trimming stripped 4 bases from V and 0 bases from J, with 22 bases between. The CDR3 nucleotides read TGTGCCAGCAGCTCTTCCCCCATATTCGACGCGAGCTCTGGAAACACCATATATTTT. Amino acid sequence: CASSSSPIFDASSGNTIYF.

The CDR3 DNA is TGCGCCAGCAGCCATTCAGACAGGGGGACCTACGAGCAGTACTTC. Translating gives CASSHSDRGTYEQYF. The genes are TRBV4-1 and TRBJ2-7; 9 nucleotides agree with TRBD1. This CDR3 region has 15 residues. With 3 bases clipped from V and 2 bases from J, the junction kept 5 bases outside the gene matches. Germline-derived CDR1 and CDR2 are MGHRA and YSYEKL.

This clone showed up just once. The V gene is TRBV27, the J gene TRBJ1-2; perhaps TRBD1 as D (6 bases). Trimming shortened V by 5 bases and J by 6 bases, and 19 bases separated the two germline ends. The CDR3 is 15 residues long. Germline V lookup: CDR1 MNHEY, CDR2 SMNVEV (reference sequence). DNA of the CDR3: TGTGCCAGCAGTATGTCTCTGGGGGCGGCTGATGGCTACACCTTC. This gives the protein CASSMSLGAADGYTF.

The table lists this clone with a count of one. The CDR3 DNA is TGTGCCAGCAGTTTCGGTGTGGAACCAAAGACCTATGGCTACACCTTC. This codes for CASSFGVEPKTYGYTF. The genes are TRBV27 and TRBJ1-2; no definite D call. With 3 bases removed from V and 4 bases from J, the gap between germline ends came to 18 bases. Germline values: CDR1 MNHEY, CDR2 SMNVEV (reference sequence). The CDR3 spans 16 residues.

V usage is TRBV10-3 and J usage is TRBJ2-7; a possible D gene is TRBD2 (5 bases). The length of the CDR3 is 13 residues. Germline V gene data show CDR1 as ENHRY and CDR2 as SYGVKD. The V gene lost 2 bases and the J gene lost 4 bases, with 9 bases spanning the gap. DNA for the CDR3: TGTGCCATCAGTGAGGGAGGTAATTACGAGCAGTACTTC. The encoded protein is CAISEGGNYEQYF.

The chain employs TRBV11-2 and TRBJ2-7; unclear D gene. Germline V gene sequence: CDR1 SGHAT, CDR2 FQNNGV. The germline V and J ends were trimmed by 0 bases and 3 bases, with 12 bases remaining between them. This CDR3 is built from 15 residues. DNA for the CDR3: TGTGCCAGCAGCTTAGATCTTATAGGATTCTACGAGCAGTACTTC. Translation gives CASSLDLIGFYEQYF.

The chain combines TRBV5-8 with TRBJ2-7, with a tentative D call TRBD2 (7 bases). Germline values: CDR1 SGHTS, CDR2 YDEGEE. The CDR3 consists of 16 residues. Trimming pared 4 bases from V and 0 bases from J, leaving 17 bases between. The CDR3 is CASSTWGGQSSYEQYF. The CDR3 DNA is TGTGCCAGCAGCACGTGGGGGGGCCAGAGCTCCTACGAGCAGTACTTC.

In its sample, this clone was seen a few times. Here the CDR3 reads CASSPGTDAGELFF. DNA of the CDR3: TGTGCCAGCAGCCCCGGGACAGATGCCGGGGAGCTGTTTTTT. The chain recombines TRBV7-9 with TRBJ2-2; 7 bases are a match to TRBD1. Unmatched junction bases numbered 6, after V lost 5 bases and J lost 6 bases. Germline values: CDR1 SEHNR, CDR2 FQNEAQ (reference sequence). The CDR3 has 14 amino acids.

This clone was observed once. The chain uses TRBV28 and TRBJ2-5; D possibly corresponds to TRBD1 (7 bases). Germline CDR1 is MDHEN and CDR2 is SYDVKM. V was cut by 3 bases and J by 2 bases, with 16 bases left in between. This CDR3 comprises 16 residues. The CDR3 region has the DNA TGTGCCAGCAGTTTGGGGGCAGGGGGGATACAAGAGACCCAGTACTTC. Translated: CASSLGAGGIQETQYF.

This CDR3 is CATSSAVGEGSYEQYF. CDR3 nucleotide sequence: TGTGCCACCAGCAGTGCTGTCGGGGAGGGGTCCTACGAGCAGTACTTC. The chain employs TRBV15 and TRBJ2-7; 7 positions agree with TRBD2. V was clipped by 3 bases and J by 1 base; unmatched bases: 9. This CDR3 has 16 residues. The germline gives CDR1 LNHNV, CDR2 YYDKDF (reference sequence). The full variable domain, rest sourced from reference TRBV15 and TRBJ2-7, is DAMVIQNPRYQVTQFGKPVTLSCSQTLNHNVMYWYQQKSSQAPKLLFHYYDKDFNNEADTPDNFQSRRPNTSFCFLDIRSPGLGDTAMYLCATSSAVGEGSYEQYFGPGTRLTVT.

A single count supports this clone. The rearrangement joins TRBV27 to TRBJ1-2; D remains unclear. Between the trimmed V and J ends, which lost 0 bases and 8 bases, there was a span of 10 bases. The CDR3 runs 13 residues. CDR1 MNHEY and CDR2 SMNVEV come from the germline V gene (reference sequence). The CDR3 coding sequence is TGTGCCAGCAGTTTATCGGGTCTAGGAGGCTACACCTTC. Translating it yields CASSLSGLGGYTF.

In its sample, this clone was seen once. This sequence joins TRBV16 and TRBJ1-1; a weak D match, TRBD1 (6 bases). V gave up 4 bases and J gave up 1 base, with 13 bases separating them. The CDR3 has 15 amino acids. Looked up from germline, CDR1 is KGHSY and CDR2 is FQNENV. The DNA for the CDR3 is TGTGCCAGCAGCCCTGGGGGCGCTGGGAACACTGAAGCTTTCTTT. It codes for CASSPGGAGNTEAFF.